Below, one T cell receptor (beta chain) is given with its context. The target antigen is unknown. The assay was immunoSEQ multiplex PCR, and TCRdb's table has in-frame clones only and misses some. The data hold just under 50,000 clones, with roughly 83% observed a single time. Deletions cut 6 bases from V and 2 bases from J, with 14 bases between. CDR1 and CDR2 from the germline V gene are LNHDA and SQIVND (reference sequence). The length of the CDR3 is 14 residues. This specimen belongs to a study of graft-versus-host responses after intestinal transplantation. This receptor was taken from a human donor who was the organ donor for an intestinal transplant. The sample was unstimulated CD4+ T cells sorted from spleen or lymph node cells, taken before transplant. The chain carries TRBV19 and TRBJ2-7; D call uncertain. The DNA of the CDR3 is TGTGCCAGTAGGTTGGAGCAGGTCCCCTACGAGCAGTACTTC. Translating it yields CASRLEQVPYEQYF.